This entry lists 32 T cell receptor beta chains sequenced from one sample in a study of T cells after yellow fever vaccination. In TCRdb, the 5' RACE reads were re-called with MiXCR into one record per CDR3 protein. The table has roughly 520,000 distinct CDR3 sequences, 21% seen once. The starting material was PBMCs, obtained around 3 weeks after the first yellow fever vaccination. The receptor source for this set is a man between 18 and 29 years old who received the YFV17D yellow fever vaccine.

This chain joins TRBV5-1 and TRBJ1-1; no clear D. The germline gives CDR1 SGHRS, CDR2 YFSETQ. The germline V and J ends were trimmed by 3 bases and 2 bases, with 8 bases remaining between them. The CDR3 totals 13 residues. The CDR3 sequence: CASSSPGNTEAFF. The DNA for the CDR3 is TGCGCCAGCAGCTCACCAGGAAACACTGAAGCTTTCTTT.

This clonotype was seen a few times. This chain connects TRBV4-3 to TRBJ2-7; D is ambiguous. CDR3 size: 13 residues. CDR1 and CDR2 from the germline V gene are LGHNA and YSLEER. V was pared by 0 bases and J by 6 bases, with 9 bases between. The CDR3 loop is CASSQDSVGEQYF. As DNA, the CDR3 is TGCGCCAGCAGCCAAGATAGTGTGGGCGAGCAGTACTTC.

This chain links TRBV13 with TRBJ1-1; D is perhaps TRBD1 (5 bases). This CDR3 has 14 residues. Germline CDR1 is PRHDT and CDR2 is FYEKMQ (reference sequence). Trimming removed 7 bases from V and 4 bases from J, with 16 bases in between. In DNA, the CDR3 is TGTGCCAGCAAGGCCGGGCAGGGCGGCACTGAAGCTTTCTTT. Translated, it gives CASKAGQGGTEAFF.

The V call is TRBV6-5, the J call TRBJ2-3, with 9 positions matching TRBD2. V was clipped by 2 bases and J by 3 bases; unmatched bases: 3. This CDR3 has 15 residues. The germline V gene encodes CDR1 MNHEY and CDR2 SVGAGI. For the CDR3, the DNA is TGTGCCAGCAGTTACGGCGGGGGGGGTACAGATACGCAGTATTTT. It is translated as CASSYGGGGTDTQYF.

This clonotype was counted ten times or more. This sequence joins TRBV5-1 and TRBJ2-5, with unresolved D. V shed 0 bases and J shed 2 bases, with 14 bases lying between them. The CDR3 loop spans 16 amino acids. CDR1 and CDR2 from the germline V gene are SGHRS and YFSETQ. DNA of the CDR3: TGCGCCAGCAGCTTGGTATCCAGAAAGGGACAAGAGACCCAGTACTTC. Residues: CASSLVSRKGQETQYF.

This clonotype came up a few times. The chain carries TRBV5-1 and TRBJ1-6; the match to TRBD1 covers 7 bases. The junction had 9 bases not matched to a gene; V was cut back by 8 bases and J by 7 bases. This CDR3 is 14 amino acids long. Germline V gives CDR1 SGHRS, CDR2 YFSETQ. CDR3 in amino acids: CASAWDSGNSPLHF. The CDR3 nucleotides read TGCGCCAGTGCCTGGGACAGTGGCAATTCACCCCTCCACTTT.

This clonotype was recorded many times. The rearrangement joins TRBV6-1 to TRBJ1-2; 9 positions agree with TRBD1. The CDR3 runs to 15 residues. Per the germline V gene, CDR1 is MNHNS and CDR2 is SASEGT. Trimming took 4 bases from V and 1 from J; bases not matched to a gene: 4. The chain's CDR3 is CASSAWDRDNYGYTF. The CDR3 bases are TGTGCCAGCAGTGCCTGGGACAGGGATAACTATGGCTACACCTTC.

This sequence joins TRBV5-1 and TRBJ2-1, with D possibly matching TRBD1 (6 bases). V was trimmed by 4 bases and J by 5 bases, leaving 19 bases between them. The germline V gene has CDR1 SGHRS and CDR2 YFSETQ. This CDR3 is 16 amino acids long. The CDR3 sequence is CASSPRAGEGDNEQFF. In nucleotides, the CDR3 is TGCGCCAGCAGCCCGCGAGCAGGGGAAGGAGACAATGAGCAGTTCTTC.

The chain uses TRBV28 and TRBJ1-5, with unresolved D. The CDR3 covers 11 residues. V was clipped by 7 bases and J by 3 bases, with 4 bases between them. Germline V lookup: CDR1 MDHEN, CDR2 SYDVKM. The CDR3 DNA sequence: TGTGCCAGCAACACCAATCAGCCCCAGCATTTT. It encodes CASNTNQPQHF.

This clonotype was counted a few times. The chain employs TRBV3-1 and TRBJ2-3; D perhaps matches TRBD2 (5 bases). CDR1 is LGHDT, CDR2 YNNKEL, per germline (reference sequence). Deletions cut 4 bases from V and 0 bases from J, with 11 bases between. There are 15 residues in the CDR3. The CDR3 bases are TGTGCCAGCAGCCTGGCAGCGGCGAGCACAGATACGCAGTATTTT. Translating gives CASSLAAASTDTQYF.

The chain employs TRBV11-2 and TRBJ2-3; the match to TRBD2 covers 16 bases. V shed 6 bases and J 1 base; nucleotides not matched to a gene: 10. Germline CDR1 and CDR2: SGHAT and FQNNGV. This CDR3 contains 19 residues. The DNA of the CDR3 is TGTGCCAGCAGTCCTACGGGACTAGCGGGGGGGCAACGCACAGATACGCAGTATTTT. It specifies CASSPTGLAGGQRTDTQYF.

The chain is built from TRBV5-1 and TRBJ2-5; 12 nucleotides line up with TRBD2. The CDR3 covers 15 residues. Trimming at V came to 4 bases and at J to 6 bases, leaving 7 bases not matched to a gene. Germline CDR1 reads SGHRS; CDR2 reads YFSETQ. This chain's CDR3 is CASSAGTSGWKTQYF. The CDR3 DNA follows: TGCGCCAGCAGCGCGGGGACTAGCGGGTGGAAGACCCAGTACTTC.

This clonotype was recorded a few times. CDR3 sequence reads: CASSPGVAGGVDTQYF. In nucleotides, the CDR3 is TGCGCCAGCAGCCCCGGAGTAGCGGGGGGTGTAGATACGCAGTATTTT. V usage is TRBV5-1 and J usage is TRBJ2-3, with 10 nucleotides matching TRBD2. Germline V gives CDR1 SGHRS, CDR2 YFSETQ. The CDR3 covers 16 residues. After removal of 4 bases from V and 5 bases from J, the junction contained 10 bases not matched to a gene. The variable domain in full, completed from reference TRBV5-1 and TRBJ2-3, reads KAGVTQTPRYLIKTRGQQVTLSCSPISGHRSVSWYQQTPGQGLQFLFEYFSETQRNKGNFPGRFSGRQFSNSRSEMNVSTLELGDSALYLCASSPGVAGGVDTQYFGPGTRLTVL.

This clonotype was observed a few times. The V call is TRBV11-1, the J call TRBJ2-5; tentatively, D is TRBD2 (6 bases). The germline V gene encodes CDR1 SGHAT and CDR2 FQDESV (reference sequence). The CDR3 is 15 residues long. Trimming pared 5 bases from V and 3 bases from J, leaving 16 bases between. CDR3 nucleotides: TGTGCCAGCAGCGTCGGGACTCACAGAGAAGAGACCCAGTACTTC. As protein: CASSVGTHREETQYF.

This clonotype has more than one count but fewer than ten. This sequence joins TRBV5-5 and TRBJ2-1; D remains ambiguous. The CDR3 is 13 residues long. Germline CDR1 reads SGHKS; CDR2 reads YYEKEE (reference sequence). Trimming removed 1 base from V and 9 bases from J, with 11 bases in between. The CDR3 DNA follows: TGTGCCAGCAGCTTGCCCGGAATGCGTGAGCAGTTCTTC. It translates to CASSLPGMREQFF.

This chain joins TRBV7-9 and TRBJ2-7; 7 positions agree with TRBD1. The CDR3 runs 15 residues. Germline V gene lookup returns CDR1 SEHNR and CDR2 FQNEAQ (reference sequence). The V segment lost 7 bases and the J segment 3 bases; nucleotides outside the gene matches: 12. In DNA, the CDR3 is TGTGCCAGCATTATTCCGGGACAGCTATTCTACGAGCAGTACGTC. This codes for CASIIPGQLFYEQYV.

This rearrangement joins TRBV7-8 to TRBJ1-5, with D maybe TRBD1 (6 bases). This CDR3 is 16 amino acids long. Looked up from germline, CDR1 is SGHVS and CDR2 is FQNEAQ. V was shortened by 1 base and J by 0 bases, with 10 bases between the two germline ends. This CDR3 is CASSLEGQSSNQPQHF. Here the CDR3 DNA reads TGTGCCAGCAGCTTAGAGGGACAAAGTAGCAATCAGCCCCAGCATTTT.

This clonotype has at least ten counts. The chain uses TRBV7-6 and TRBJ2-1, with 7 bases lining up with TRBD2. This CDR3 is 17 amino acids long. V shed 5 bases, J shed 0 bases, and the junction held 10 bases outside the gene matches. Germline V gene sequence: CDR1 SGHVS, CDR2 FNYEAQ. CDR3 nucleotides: TGTGCCAGCAGCCCTGCCTCCGGGACTACCTCCTACAATGAGCAGTTCTTC. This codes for CASSPASGTTSYNEQFF. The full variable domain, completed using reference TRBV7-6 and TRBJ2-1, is GAGVSQSPRYKVTKRGQDVALRCDPISGHVSLYWYRQALGQGPEFLTYFNYEAQQDKSGLPNDRFSAERPEGSISTLTIQRTEQRDSAMYRCASSPASGTTSYNEQFFGPGTRLTVL.

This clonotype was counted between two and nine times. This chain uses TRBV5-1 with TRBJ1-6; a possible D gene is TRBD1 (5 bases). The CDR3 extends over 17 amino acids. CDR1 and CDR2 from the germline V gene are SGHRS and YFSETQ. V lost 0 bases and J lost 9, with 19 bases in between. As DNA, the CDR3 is TGCGCCAGCAGCTTGGCGAAGCGGGGCTCCCCATCTTCACCCCTCCACTTT. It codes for CASSLAKRGSPSSPLHF.

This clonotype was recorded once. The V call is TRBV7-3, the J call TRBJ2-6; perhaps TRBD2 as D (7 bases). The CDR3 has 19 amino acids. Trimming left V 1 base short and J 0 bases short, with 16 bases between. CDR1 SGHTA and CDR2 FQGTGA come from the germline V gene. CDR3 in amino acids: CASSLRGGDNYSGANVLTF. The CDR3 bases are TGTGCCAGCAGCTTAAGGGGGGGGGACAATTACTCTGGGGCCAACGTCCTGACTTTC.

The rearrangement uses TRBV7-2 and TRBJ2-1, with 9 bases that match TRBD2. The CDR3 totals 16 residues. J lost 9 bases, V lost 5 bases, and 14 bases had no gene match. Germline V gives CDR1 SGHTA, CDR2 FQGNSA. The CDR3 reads CASSHERRGGGAEQFF. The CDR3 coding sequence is TGTGCCAGCAGCCACGAGAGGCGGGGGGGCGGGGCTGAGCAGTTCTTC.

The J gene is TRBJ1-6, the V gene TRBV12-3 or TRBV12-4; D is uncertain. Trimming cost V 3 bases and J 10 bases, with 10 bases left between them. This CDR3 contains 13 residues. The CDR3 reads CASSFNPGSPLHF. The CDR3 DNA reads TGTGCCAGCAGTTTTAATCCGGGATCACCCCTCCACTTT.

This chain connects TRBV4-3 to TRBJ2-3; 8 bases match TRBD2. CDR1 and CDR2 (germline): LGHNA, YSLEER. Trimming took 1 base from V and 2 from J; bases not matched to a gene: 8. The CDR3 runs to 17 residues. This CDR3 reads CASSQVGAGGYTDTQYF. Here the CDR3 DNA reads TGCGCCAGCAGCCAAGTTGGGGCGGGGGGTTACACAGATACGCAGTATTTT.

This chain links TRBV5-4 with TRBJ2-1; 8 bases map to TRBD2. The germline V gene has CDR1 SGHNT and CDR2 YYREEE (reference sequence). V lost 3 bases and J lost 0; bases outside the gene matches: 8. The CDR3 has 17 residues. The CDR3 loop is CASSSGGGTSSYNEQFF. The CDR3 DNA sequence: TGTGCCAGCAGCTCCGGGGGGGGGACGAGCTCCTACAATGAGCAGTTCTTC.

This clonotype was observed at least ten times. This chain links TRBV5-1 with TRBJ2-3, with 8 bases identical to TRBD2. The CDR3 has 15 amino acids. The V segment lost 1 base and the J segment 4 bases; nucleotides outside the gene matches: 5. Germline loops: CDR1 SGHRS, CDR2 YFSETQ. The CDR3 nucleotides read TGCGCCAGCAGCTTGCTCGGGGGGGCCCCAGATACGCAGTATTTT. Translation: CASSLLGGAPDTQYF.

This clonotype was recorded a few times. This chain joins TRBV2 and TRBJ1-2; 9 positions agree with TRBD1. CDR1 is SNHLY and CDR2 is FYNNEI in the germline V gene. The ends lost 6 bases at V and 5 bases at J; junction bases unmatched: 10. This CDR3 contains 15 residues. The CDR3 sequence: CASSASGTGMYGYTF. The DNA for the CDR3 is TGTGCCAGCAGCGCAAGCGGGACAGGGATGTATGGCTACACCTTC.

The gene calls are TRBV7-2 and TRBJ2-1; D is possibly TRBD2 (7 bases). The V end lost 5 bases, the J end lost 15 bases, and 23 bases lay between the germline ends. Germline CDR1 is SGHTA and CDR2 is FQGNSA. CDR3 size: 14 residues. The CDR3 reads CASSPSPAAGAGFF. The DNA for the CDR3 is TGTGCCAGCAGCCCATCACCAGCGGCGGGGGCCGGGTTCTTC.

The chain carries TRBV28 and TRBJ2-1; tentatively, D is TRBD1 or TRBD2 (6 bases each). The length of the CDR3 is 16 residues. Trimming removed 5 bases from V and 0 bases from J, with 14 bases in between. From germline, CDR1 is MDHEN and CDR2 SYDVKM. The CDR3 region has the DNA TGTGCCAGCAGTGGGGGCCGGGGGAGCTCCTACAATGAGCAGTTCTTC. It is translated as CASSGGRGSSYNEQFF.

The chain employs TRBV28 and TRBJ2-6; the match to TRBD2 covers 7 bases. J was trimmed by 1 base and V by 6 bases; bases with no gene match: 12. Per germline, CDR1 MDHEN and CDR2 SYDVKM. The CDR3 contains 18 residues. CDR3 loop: CASSQGGEALSGANVLTF. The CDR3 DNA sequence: TGTGCCAGCAGCCAGGGAGGGGAGGCCCTTTCTGGGGCCAACGTCCTGACTTTC.

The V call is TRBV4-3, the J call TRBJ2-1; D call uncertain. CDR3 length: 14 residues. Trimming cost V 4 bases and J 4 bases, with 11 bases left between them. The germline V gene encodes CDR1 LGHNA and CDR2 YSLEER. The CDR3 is CASSPGLLYNEQFF. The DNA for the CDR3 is TGCGCCAGCAGCCCTGGGCTACTTTACAATGAGCAGTTCTTC.

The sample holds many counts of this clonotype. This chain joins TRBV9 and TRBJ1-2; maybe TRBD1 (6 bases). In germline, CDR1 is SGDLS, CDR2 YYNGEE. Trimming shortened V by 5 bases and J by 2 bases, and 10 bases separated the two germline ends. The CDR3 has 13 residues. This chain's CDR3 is CASRPDRNYGYTF. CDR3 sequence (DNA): TGTGCCAGCAGACCGGACAGAAACTATGGCTACACCTTC.

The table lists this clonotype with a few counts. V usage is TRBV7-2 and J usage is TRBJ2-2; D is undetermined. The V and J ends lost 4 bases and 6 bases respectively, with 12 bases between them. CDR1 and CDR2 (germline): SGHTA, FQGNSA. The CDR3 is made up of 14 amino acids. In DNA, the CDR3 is TGTGCCAGCAGCTCACAGTGGGGTTCCGGGGAGCTGTTTTTT. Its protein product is CASSSQWGSGELFF.